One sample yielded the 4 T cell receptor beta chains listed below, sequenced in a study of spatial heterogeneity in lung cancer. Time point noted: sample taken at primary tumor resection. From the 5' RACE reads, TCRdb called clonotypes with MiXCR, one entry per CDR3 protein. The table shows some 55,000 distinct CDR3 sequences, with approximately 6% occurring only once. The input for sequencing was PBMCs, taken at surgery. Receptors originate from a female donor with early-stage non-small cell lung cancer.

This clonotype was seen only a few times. The CDR3 bases are TGTGCCACCAGTGATCCCCTAGAGGCTGAAAAACTGTTTTTT. Protein sequence: CATSDPLEAEKLFF. The chain employs TRBV24-1 and TRBJ1-4; no reliable D call. The CDR3 has 14 amino acids. The germline gives CDR1 KGHDR, CDR2 SFDVKD. V was shortened by 3 bases and J by 7 bases, with 11 bases between the two germline ends.

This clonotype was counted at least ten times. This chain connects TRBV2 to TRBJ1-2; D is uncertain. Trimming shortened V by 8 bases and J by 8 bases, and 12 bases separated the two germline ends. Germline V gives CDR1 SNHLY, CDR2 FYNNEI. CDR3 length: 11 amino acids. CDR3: CASLSIGGYTF. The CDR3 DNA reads TGTGCCAGCCTCAGCATAGGGGGCTACACCTTC.

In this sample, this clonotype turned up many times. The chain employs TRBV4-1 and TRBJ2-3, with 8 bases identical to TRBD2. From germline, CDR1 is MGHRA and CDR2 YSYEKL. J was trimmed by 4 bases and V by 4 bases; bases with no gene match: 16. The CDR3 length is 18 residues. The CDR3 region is CASSPVPNRGGPADTQYF. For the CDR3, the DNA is TGCGCCAGCAGCCCTGTACCAAACCGGGGGGGGCCCGCAGATACGCAGTATTTT.

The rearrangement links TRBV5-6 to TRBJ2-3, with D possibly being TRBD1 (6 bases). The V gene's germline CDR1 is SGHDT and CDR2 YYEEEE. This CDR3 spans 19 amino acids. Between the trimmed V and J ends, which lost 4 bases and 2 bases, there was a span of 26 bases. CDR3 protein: CASSPGQGRRRTLTDTQYF. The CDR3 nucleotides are TGTGCCAGCAGCCCGGGACAAGGAAGGAGACGTACTCTCACAGATACGCAGTATTTT.